This T cell receptor (beta chain) was captured by sequencing in a study of technical replicates of blood from several donors. Sequencing was performed with immunoSEQ multiplex PCR; in TCRdb, only in-frame clones are kept and a portion is missing. There are around 92,000 clones in the sample; about 95% occur only once, and around 0.21% lies in the top ten. This CDR3 spans 14 amino acids. Germline lookup yields CDR1 MDHEN and CDR2 SYDVKM. V shed 6 bases and J 0 bases; nucleotides not matched to a gene: 5. Material: T cells isolated from PBMCs. This clonotype originated in a human donor in good health. The rearrangement links TRBV28 to TRBJ2-7, with 7 bases matching TRBD2. The CDR3 sequence is CASRGTINSYEQYF. CDR3 bases: TGTGCCAGCAGGGGGACTATCAACTCCTACGAGCAGTACTTC.